The entry below describes one T cell receptor beta chain. Antigen: not known. This sample was taken from a study of identical twins. Points from the study as a whole: Within beta out-of-frame sequences, the excess sharing observed between twins was weaker. Within twin pairs, the out-of-frame alpha sequences they shared showed excess low generation probability.

TCRdb redid the calling of the 5' RACE reads with MiXCR, one entry per CDR3 protein. The sample has 1.5 million to 2 million distinct CDR3 sequences, about 31% seen once. Each donor (without exception) was a healthy Caucasian. Germline CDR1 and CDR2: SGHVS and FNYEAQ. CDR3 length equals 15 residues. The V gene lost 1 base and the J gene lost 5 bases, with 12 bases spanning the gap. The receptor's source is a newborn girl in good health. The sample comprised cord blood. The chain is built from TRBV7-6 and TRBJ1-5; possible D gene TRBD1, 6 bases. This CDR3 is CASSLEGGRYQPQHF. CDR3 coding DNA: TGTGCCAGCAGCTTAGAAGGGGGAAGGTATCAGCCCCAGCATTTT.